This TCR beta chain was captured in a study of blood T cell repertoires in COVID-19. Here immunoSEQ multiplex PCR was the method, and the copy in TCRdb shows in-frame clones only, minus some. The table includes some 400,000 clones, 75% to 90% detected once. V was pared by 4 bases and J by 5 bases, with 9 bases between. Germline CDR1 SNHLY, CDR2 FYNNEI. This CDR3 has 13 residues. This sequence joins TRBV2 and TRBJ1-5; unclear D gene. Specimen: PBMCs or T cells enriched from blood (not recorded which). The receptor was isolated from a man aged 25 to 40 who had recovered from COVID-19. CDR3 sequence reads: CASSGQVYQPQHF. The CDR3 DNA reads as TGTGCCAGCAGTGGGCAGGTCTATCAGCCCCAGCATTTT. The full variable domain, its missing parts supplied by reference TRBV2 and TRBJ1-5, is EPEVTQTPSHQVTQMGQEVILRCVPISNHLYFYWYRQILGQKVEFLVSFYNNEISEKSEIFDDQFSVERPDGSNFTLKIRSTKLEDSAMYFCASSGQVYQPQHFGDGTRLSIL.